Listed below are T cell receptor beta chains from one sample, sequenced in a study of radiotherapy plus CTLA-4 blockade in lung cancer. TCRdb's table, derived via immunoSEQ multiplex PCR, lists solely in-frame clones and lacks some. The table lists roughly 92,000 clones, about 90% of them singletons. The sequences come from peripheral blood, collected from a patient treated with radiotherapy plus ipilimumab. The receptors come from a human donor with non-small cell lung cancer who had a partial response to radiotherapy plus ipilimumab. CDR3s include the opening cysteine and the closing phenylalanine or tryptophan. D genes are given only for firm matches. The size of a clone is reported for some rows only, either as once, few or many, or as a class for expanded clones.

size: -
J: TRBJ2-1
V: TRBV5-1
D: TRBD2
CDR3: CASAGTRLYNEQFF
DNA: TGCGCCAGCGCCGGGACTAGACTTTACAATGAGCAGTTCTTC

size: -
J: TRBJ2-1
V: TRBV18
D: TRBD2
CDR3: CASSLDTGTSVYNEQFF
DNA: TGTGCCAGCTCACTCGACACCGGGACTAGCGTATACAATGAGCAGTTCTTC

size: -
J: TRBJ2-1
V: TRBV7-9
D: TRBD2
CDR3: CASSLYGTSGRDEQFF
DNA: TGTGCCAGCAGCTTATATGGGACTAGCGGAAGGGATGAGCAGTTCTTC

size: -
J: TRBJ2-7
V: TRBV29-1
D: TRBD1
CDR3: CSVERTGGPEQYF
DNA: TGCAGCGTTGAGCGGACAGGGGGGCCCGAGCAGTACTTC

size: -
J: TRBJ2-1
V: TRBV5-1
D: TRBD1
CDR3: CASSYTGDREFF
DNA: TGCGCCAGCAGCTATACAGGGGACCGGGAGTTCTTC

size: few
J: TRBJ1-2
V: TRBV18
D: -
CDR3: CASSPLLANYGYTF
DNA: TGTGCCAGCTCACCACTTTTAGCTAACTATGGCTACACCTTC

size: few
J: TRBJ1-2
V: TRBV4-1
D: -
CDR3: CASSQQNFVGPPDYGYTF
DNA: TGCGCCAGCAGCCAACAAAATTTTGTGGGGCCCCCGGACTATGGCTACACCTTC

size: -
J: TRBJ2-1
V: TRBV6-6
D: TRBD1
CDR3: CASRAGTGYNEQFF
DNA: TGTGCCAGCAGGGCCGGGACAGGGTACAATGAGCAGTTCTTC

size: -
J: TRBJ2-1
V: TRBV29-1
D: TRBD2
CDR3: CSVEDRLAGVSGEQFF
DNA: TGCAGCGTTGAAGATCGGCTAGCGGGAGTTTCCGGTGAGCAGTTCTTC

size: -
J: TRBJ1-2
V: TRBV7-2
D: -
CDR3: CASSWRAQNYGYTF
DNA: TGTGCCAGCAGCTGGCGGGCACAGAACTATGGCTACACCTTC

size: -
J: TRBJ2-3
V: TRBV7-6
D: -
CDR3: CASSLLATPTDTQYF
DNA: TGTGCCAGCAGCCTGCTAGCGACCCCCACAGATACGCAGTATTTT

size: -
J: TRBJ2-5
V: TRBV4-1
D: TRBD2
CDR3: CASSQDRLAGVEETQYF
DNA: TGCGCCAGCAGCCAAGATCGGCTAGCGGGAGTTGAGGAGACCCAGTACTTC

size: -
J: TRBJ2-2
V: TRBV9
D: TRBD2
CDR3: CASSVAGLPNTGELFF
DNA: TGTGCCAGCAGCGTAGCGGGACTACCGAACACCGGGGAGCTGTTTTTT

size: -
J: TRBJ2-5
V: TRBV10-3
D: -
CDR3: CAISTGGGGETQYF
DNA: TGTGCCATCAGTACTGGGGGGGGCGGTGAGACCCAGTACTTC

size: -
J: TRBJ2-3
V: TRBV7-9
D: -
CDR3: CASSLGGRTDTQYF
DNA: TGTGCCAGCAGCTTAGGTGGCCGCACAGATACGCAGTATTTT

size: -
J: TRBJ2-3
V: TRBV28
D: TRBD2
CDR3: CASRGTSGRAGEGAQYF
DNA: TGTGCCAGCAGGGGGACTAGCGGGAGGGCCGGGGAAGGCGCGCAGTATTTT

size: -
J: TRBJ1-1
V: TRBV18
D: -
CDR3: CASTRAGEGTEAFF
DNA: TGTGCCAGCACGAGGGCAGGGGAGGGCACTGAAGCTTTCTTT

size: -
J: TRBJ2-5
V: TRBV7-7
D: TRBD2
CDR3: CASSLGLAGVAAWQETQYF
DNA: TGTGCTAGCAGCTTAGGCCTAGCGGGAGTAGCGGCCTGGCAGGAGACCCAGTACTTC

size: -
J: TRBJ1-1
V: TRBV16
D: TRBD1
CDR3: CASSPGQGWVPGNTEAFF
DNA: TGTGCCAGCAGCCCGGGACAGGGGTGGGTCCCTGGGAACACTGAAGCTTTCTTT

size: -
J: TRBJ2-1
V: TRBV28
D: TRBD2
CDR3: CASRLAGGNNEQFF
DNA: TGTGCCAGCAGGTTAGCGGGAGGGAACAATGAGCAGTTCTTC

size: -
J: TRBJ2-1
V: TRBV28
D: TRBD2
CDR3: CASSHPSSGRGNEQFF
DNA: TGTGCCAGCAGCCACCCCTCTAGCGGGAGAGGGAATGAGCAGTTCTTC

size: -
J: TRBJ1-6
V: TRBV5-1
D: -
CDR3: CASSPERESSPLHF
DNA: TGCGCCAGCAGCCCGGAGCGTGAGTCCTCACCCCTCCACTTT

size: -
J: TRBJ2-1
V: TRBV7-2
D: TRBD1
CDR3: CASSLGLRTGVLF
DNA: TGTGCCAGCAGCTTAGGATTGCGGACAGGCGTACTCTTC

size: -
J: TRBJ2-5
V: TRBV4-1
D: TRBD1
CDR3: CASSQDRDRGFETQYF
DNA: TGCGCCAGCAGCCAAGACCGGGACAGGGGTTTCGAGACCCAGTACTTC

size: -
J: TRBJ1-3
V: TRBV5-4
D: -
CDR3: CASSSYDRLGNTIYF
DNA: TGTGCCAGCAGCTCGTACGACAGGCTTGGGAACACCATATATTTT

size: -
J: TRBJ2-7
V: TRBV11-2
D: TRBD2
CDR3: CASSLGGRVDEQYF
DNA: TGTGCCAGCAGCTTAGGGGGGAGGGTCGACGAGCAGTACTTC

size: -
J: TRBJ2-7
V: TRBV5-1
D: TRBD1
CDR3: CASSFTGDSYEQYF
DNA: TGCGCCAGCAGCTTCACAGGGGACTCCTACGAGCAGTACTTC

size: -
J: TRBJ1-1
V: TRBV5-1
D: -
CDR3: CASSLARTGGTEAFF
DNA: TGCGCCAGCAGCTTGGCTCGGACGGGGGGCACTGAAGCTTTCTTT

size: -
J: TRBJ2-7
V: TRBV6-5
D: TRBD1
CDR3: CASSRTGTYPDEQYF
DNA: TGTGCCAGCAGTAGGACAGGGACCTATCCAGACGAGCAGTACTTC

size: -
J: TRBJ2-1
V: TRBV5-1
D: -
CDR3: CASSLPLGGLNEQFF
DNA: TGCGCCAGCAGCCTCCCGTTGGGAGGCCTCAATGAGCAGTTCTTC

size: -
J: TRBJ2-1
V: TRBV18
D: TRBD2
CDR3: CASSPTSGSVDEQFF
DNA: TGTGCCAGCTCACCCACTAGCGGGAGTGTCGATGAGCAGTTCTTC

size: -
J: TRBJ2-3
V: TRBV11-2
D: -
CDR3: CASSAVGGRGDTQYF
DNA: TGTGCCAGCAGCGCGGTGGGGGGGCGGGGAGATACGCAGTATTTT

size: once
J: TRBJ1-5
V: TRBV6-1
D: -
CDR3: CASRSQGMNQPQHF
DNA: TGTGCCAGCAGGTCACAGGGAATGAATCAGCCCCAGCATTTT

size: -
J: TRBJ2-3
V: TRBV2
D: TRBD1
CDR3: CASSGGVEQGTDTQYF
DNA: TGTGCCAGCAGTGGGGGTGTAGAACAGGGGACAGATACGCAGTATTTT

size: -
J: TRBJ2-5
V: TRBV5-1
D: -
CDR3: CASSLNSGSETQYF
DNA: TGCGCCAGCAGCTTGAACTCAGGGTCGGAGACCCAGTACTTC

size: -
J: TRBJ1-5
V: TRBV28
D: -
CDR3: CATTGFGNQPQHF
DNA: TGTGCCACTACAGGGTTTGGCAATCAGCCCCAGCATTTT

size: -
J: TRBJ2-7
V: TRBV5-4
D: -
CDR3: CASSFPGREQYF
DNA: TGTGCCAGCAGTTTTCCGGGTCGCGAGCAGTACTTC

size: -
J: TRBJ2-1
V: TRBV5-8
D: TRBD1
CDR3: CASSPYRGRNEQFF
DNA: TGTGCCAGCAGCCCCTACAGGGGGCGGAATGAGCAGTTCTTC

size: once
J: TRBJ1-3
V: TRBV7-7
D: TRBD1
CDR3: CASSPQGVSGNTIYF
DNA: TGTGCTAGCAGCCCGCAGGGGGTATCTGGAAACACCATATATTTT

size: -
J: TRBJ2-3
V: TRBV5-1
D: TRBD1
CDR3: CASTRTGGSTDTQYF
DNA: TGCGCCAGCACCCGGACAGGGGGAAGCACAGATACGCAGTATTTT

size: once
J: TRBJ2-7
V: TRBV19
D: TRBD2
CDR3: CASSIATGGYEQYF
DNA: TGTGCCAGTAGTATAGCCACGGGAGGCTACGAGCAGTACTTC

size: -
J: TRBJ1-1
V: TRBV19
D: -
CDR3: CASSFLQGEAFF
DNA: TGTGCCAGTAGTTTTCTTCAGGGGGAAGCTTTCTTT

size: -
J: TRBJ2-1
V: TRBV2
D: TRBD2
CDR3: CASTLLAGGGNEQFF
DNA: TGTGCCAGCACCTTACTAGCGGGAGGTGGAAATGAGCAGTTCTTC

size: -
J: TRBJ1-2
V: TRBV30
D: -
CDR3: CAWSVPRLAGSWANYGYTF
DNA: TGTGCCTGGAGTGTACCCCGCCTAGCAGGAAGTTGGGCTAACTATGGCTACACCTTC